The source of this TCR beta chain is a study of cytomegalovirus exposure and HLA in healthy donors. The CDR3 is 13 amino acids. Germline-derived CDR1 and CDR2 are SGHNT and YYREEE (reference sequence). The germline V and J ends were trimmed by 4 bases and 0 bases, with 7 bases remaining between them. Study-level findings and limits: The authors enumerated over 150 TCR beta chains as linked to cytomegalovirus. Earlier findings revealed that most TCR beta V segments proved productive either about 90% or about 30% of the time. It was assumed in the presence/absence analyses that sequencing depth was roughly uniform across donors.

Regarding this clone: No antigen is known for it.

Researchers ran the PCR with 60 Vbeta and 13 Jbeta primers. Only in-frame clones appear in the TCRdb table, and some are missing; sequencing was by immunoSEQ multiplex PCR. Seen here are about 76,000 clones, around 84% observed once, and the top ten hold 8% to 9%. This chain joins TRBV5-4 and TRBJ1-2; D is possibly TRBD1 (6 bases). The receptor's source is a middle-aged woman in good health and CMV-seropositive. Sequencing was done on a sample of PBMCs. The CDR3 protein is CASSRDTNYGYTF. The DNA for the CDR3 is TGTGCCAGCAGCCGGGACACTAACTATGGCTACACCTTC.